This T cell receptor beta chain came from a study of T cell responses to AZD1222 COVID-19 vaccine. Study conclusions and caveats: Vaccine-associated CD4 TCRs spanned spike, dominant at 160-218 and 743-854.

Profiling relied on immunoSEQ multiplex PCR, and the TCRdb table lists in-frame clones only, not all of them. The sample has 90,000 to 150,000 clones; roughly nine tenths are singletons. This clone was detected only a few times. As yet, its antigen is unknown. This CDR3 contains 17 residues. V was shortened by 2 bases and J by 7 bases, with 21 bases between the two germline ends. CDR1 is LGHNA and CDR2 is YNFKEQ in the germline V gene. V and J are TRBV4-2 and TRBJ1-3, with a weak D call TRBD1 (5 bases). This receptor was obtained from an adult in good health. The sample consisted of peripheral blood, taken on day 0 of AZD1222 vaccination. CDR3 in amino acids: CASSQSDRGRDGNTIYF. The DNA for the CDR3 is TGTGCCAGCAGCCAAAGCGATCGGGGGAGGGACGGCAACACCATATATTTT.